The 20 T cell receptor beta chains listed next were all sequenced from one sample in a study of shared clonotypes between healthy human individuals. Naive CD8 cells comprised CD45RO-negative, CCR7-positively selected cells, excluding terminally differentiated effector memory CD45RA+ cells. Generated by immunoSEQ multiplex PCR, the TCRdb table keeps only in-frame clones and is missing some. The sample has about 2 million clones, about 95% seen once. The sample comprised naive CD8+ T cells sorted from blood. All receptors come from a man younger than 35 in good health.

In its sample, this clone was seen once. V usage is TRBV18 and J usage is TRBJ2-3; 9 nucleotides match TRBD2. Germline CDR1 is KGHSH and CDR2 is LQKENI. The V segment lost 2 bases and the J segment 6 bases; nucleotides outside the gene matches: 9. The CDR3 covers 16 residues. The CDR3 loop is CASSPGTSLPGDTQYF. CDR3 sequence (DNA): TGTGCCAGCTCACCAGGGACTAGCCTACCTGGCGATACGCAGTATTTT.

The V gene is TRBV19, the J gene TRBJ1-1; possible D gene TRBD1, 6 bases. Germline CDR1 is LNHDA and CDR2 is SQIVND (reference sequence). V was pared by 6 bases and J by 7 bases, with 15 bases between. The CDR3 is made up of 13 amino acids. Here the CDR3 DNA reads TGTGCCAGTAGAAATCACAGGGCTAGTGAAGCTTTCTTT. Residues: CASRNHRASEAFF. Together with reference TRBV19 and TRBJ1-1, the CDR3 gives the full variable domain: DGGITQSPKYLFRKEGQNVTLSCEQNLNHDAMYWYRQDPGQGLRLIYYSQIVNDFQKGDIAEGYSVSREKKESFPLTVTSAQKNPTAFYLCASRNHRASEAFFGQGTRLTVV.

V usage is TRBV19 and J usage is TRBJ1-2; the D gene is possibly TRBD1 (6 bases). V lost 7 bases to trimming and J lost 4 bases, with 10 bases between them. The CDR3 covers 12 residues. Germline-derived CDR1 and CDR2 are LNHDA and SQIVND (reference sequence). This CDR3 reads CASTDSFYGYTF. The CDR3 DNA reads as TGTGCCAGTACGGACAGCTTCTATGGCTACACCTTC.

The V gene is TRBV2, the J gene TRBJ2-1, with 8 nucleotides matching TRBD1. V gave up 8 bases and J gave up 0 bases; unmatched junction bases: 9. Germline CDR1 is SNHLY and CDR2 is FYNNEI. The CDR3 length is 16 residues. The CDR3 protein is CASAEVGQDSYNEQFF. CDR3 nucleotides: TGTGCCAGCGCGGAGGTGGGACAGGACTCCTACAATGAGCAGTTCTTC.

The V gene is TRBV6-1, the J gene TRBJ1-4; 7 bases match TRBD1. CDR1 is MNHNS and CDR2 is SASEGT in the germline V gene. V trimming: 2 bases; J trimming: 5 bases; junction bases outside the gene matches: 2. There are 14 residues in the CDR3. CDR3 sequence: CASSELTGNEKLFF. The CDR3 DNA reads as TGTGCCAGCAGTGAATTGACAGGGAATGAAAAACTGTTTTTT.

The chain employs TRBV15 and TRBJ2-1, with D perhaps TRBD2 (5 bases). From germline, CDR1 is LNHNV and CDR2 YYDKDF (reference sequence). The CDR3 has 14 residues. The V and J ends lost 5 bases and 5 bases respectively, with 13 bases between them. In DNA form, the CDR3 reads TGTGCCACCAGCCTTGAAGGGAGAAACAATGAGCAGTTCTTC. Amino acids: CATSLEGRNNEQFF.

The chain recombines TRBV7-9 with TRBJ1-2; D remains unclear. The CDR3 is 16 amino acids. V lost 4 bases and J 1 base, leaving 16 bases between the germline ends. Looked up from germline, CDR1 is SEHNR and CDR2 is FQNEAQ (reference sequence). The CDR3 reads CASSSDDNSLNYGYTF. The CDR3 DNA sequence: TGTGCCAGCAGCTCAGATGACAATTCCCTTAACTATGGCTACACCTTC.

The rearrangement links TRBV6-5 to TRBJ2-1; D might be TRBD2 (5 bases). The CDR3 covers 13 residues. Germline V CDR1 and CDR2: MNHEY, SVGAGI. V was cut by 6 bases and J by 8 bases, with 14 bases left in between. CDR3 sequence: CASRFPEGDEQFF. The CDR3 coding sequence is TGTGCCAGCAGATTCCCCGAGGGCGATGAGCAGTTCTTC.

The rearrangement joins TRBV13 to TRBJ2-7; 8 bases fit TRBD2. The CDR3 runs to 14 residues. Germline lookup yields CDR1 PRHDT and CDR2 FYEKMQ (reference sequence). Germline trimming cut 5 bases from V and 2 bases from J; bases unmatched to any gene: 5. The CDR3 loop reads CASSVGLAPYEQYF. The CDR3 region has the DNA TGTGCCAGCAGCGTCGGACTAGCCCCCTACGAGCAGTACTTC.

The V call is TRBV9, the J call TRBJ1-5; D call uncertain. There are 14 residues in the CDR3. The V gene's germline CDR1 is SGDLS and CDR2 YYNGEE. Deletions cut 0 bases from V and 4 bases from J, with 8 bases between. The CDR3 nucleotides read TGTGCCAGCAGCGTAGGAGGACCGAATCAGCCCCAGCATTTT. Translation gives CASSVGGPNQPQHF.

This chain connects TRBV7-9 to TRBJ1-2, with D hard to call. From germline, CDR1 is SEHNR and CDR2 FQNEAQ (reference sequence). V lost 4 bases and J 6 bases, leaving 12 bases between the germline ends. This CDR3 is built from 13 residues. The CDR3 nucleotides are TGTGCCAGCAGCTCCGTTCTAGGGAATGGCTACACCTTC. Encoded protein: CASSSVLGNGYTF. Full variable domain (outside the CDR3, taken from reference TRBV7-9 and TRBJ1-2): DTGVSQNPRHKITKRGQNVTFRCDPISEHNRLYWYRQTLGQGPEFLTYFQNEAQLEKSRLLSDRFSAERPKGSFSTLEIQRTEQGDSAMYLCASSSVLGNGYTFGSGTRLTVV.

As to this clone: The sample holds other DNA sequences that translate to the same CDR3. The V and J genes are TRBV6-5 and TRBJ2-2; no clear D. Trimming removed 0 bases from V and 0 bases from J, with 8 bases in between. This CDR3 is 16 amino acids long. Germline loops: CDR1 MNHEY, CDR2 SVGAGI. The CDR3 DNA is TGTGCCAGCAGTTACTCGATTGGTACGAACACCGGGGAGCTGTTTTTT. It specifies CASSYSIGTNTGELFF.

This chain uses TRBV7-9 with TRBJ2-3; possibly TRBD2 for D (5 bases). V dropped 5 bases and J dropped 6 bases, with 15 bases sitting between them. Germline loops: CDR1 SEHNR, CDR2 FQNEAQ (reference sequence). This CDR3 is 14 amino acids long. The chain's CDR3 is CASSPVEGWDTQYF. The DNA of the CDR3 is TGTGCCAGCAGCCCCGTTGAGGGTTGGGATACGCAGTATTTT. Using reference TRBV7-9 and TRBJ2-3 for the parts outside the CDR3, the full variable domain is DTGVSQNPRHKITKRGQNVTFRCDPISEHNRLYWYRQTLGQGPEFLTYFQNEAQLEKSRLLSDRFSAERPKGSFSTLEIQRTEQGDSAMYLCASSPVEGWDTQYFGPGTRLTVL.

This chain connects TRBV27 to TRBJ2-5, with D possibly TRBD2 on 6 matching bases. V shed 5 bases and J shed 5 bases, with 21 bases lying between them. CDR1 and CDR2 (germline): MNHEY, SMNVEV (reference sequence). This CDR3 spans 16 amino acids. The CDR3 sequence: CASSPMGVRGEETQYF. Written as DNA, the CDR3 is TGTGCCAGCAGTCCAATGGGTGTGCGGGGCGAGGAGACCCAGTACTTC.

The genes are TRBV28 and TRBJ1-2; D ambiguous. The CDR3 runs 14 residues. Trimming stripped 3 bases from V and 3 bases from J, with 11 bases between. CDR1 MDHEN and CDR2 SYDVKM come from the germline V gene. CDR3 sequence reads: CASSFMDDHYGYTF. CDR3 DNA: TGTGCCAGCAGTTTCATGGACGACCACTATGGCTACACCTTC.

The CDR3 nucleotides read TGTGCCAGCAGTGAAGCGAGGGGGAGCGAAACGGATACGCAGTATTTT. Translated, it gives CASSEARGSETDTQYF. The V gene is TRBV6-1, the J gene TRBJ2-3, with D tentatively TRBD1 (6 bases). Trimming stripped 0 bases from V and 6 bases from J, with 16 bases between. Germline V lookup: CDR1 MNHNS, CDR2 SASEGT. This CDR3 comprises 16 residues.

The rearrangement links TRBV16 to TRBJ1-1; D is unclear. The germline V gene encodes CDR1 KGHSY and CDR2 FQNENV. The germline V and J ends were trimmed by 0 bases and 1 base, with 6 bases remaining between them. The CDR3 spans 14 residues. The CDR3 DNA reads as TGTGCCAGCAGCCAATCTCCGCAGAACACTGAAGCTTTCTTT. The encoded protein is CASSQSPQNTEAFF.

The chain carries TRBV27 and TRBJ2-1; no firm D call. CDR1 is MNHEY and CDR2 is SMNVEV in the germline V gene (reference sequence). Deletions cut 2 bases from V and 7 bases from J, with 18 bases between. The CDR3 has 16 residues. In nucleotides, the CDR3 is TGTGCCAGCAGTTTAGTGGGTGGGGTCGGTGTTAATGAGCAGTTCTTC. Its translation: CASSLVGGVGVNEQFF.

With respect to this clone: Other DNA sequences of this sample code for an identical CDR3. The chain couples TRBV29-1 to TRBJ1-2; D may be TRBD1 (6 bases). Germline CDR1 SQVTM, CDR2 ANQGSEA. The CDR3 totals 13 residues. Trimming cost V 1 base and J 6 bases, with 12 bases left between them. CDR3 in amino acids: CSVEGGRGDGYTF. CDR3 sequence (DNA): TGCAGCGTTGAAGGTGGCAGGGGAGATGGCTACACCTTC.

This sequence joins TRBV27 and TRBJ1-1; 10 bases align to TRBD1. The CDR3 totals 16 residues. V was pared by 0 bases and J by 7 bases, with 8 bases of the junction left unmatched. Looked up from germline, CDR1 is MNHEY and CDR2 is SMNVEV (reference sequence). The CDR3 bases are TGTGCCAGCAGTTTATCCCCCGGGACAGGGGAAGGTGAAGCTTTCTTT. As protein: CASSLSPGTGEGEAFF.